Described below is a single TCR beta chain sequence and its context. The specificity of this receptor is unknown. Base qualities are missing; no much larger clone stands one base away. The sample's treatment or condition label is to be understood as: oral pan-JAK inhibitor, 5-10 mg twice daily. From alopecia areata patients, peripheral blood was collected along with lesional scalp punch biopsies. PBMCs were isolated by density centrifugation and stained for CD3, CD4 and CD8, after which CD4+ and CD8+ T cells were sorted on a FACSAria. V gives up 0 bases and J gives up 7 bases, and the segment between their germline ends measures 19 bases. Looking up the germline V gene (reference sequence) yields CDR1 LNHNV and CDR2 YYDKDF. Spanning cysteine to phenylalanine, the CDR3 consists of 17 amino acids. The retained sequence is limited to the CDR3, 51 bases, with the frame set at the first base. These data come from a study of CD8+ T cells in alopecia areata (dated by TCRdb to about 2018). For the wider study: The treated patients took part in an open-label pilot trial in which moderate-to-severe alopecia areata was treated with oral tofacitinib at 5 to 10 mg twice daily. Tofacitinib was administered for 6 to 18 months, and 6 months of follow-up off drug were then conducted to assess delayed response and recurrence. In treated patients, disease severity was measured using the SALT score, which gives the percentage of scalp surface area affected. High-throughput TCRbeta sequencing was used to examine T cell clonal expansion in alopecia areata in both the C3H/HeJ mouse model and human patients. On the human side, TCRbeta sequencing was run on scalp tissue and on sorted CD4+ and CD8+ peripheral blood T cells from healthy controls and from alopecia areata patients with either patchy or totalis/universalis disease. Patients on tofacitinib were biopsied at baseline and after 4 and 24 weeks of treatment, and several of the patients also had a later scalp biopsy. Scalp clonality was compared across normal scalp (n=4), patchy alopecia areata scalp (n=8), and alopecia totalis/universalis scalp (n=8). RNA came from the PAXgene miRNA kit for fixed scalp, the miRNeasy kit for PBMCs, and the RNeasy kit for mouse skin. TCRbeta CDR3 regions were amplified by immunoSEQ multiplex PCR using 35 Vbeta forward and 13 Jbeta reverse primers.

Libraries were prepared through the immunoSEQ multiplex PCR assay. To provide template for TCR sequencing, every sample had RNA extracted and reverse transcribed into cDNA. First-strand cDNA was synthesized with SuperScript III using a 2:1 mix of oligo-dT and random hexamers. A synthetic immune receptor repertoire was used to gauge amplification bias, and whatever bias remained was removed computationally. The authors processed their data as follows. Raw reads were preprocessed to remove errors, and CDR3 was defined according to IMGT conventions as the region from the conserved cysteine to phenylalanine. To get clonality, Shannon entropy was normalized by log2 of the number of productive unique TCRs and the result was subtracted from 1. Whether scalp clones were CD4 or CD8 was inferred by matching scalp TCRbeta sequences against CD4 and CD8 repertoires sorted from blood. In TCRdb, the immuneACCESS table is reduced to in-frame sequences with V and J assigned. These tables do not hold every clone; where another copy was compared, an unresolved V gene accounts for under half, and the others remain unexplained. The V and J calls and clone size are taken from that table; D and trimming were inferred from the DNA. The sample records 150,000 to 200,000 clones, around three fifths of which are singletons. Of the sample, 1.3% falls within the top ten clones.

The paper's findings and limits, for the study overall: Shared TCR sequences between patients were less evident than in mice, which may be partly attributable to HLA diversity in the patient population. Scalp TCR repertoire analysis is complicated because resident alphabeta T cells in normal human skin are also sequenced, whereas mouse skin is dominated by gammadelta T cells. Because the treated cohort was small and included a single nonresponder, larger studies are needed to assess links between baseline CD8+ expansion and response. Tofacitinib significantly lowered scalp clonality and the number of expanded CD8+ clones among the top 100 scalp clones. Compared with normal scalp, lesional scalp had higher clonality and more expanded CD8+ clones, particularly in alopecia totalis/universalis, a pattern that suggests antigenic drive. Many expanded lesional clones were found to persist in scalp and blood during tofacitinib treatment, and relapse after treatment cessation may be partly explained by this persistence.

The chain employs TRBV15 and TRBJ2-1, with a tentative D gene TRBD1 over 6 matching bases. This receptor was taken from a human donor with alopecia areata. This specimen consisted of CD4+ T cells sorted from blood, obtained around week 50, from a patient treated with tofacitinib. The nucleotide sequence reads TGTGCCACCAGCAGAGAGGCTGGCAGGGGTGGTGAGAATGAGCAGTTCTTC. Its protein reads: CATSREAGRGGENEQFF.